The sequence of this T cell receptor beta chain was determined in a study of read filtering for tumor transcriptome and immune sequencing. Study-level background: DNase treatment preceded whole-transcriptome library preparation. IR-seq gave about 4 to 10.27 million TCR reads per sample; RNA-seq gave about 80 to 1,300.

The library was built from about 400 ng RNA with molecular barcoded adaptors for alpha/delta and beta/gamma chains. TCRdb analysed the reads with MiXCR anew, one entry per CDR3 protein. The sample shows about 130,000 distinct CDR3 sequences, 10% to 15% of them seen only once. Broader study findings: Without single-read clonotypes, shared clonotype proportions correlated more between IR-seq and RNA-seq. The sorted CD138-negative fraction was a mixed bone marrow immune population, not purified T cells.

Worth noting for this clonotype: Its antigen is unknown. This may arise from a read error, as a much more abundant clone is one base away. No conserved phenylalanine or tryptophan is present at the end of the CDR3, so a read error is the likely explanation.

The TCR sequence derives from a donor at least 40 years old with multiple myeloma. The specimen sequenced was a population of CD138-negative cells sorted from bone marrow.

The chain's CDR3 is CAWSGEYENEQFL. The CDR3 region has the DNA TGTGCCTGGAGTGGGGAATATGAAAATGAGCAGTTCCTC. The rearrangement links TRBV30 to TRBJ2-1; D remains ambiguous. The CDR3 loop spans 13 amino acids. The V and J ends lost 1 base and 7 bases respectively, with 11 bases between them. Germline CDR1 GTSNPN, CDR2 SVGIG (reference sequence).